The entry that follows covers one TCR beta chain sequence. The data were taken from a study of blood T cell repertoires in COVID-19. Profiling relied on immunoSEQ multiplex PCR, and the TCRdb table lists in-frame clones only, not all of them. This table holds about 140,000 clones, under 85% found once. This CDR3 comprises 13 residues. Germline CDR1 reads SGHNT; CDR2 reads YYREEE (reference sequence). V lost 4 bases and J lost 7, with 11 bases in between. The material sequenced was peripheral blood. This sequence joins TRBV5-4 and TRBJ2-2; TRBD1 is a possible D gene (5 bases). This receptor was taken from a human donor in a cohort sampled during active COVID-19. CDR3: CASSIQGGGELFF. The CDR3 DNA follows: TGTGCCAGCAGCATCCAGGGCGGCGGGGAGCTGTTTTTT. The entire variable domain, with the rest obtained from reference TRBV5-4 and TRBJ2-2, is as follows: ETGVTQSPTHLIKTRGQQVTLRCSSQSGHNTVSWYQQALGQGPQFIFQYYREEENGRGNFPPRFSGLQFPNYSSELNVNALELDDSALYLCASSIQGGGELFFGEGSRLTVL.